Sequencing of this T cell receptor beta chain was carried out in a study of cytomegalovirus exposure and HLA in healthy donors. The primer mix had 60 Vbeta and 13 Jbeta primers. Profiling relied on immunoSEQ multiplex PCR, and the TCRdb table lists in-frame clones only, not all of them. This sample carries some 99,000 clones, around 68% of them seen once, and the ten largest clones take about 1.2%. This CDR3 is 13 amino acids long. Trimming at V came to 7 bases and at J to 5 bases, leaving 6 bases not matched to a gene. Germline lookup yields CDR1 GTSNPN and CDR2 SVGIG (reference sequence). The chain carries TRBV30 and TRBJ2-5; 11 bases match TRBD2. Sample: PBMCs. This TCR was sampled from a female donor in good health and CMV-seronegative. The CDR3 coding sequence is TGTGCCTTATCGACTAGCGGGGTGGAGACCCAGTACTTC. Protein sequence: CALSTSGVETQYF.